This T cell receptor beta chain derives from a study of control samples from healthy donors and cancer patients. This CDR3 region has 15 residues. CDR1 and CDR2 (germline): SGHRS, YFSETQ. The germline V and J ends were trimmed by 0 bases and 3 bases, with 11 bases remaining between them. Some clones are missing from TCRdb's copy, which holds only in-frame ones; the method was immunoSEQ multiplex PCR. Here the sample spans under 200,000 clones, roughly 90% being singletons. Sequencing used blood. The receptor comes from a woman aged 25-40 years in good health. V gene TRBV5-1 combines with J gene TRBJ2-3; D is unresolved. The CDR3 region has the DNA TGCGCCAGCAGCTTGGCGGCACAAGGAACAGATACGCAGTATTTT. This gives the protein CASSLAAQGTDTQYF.